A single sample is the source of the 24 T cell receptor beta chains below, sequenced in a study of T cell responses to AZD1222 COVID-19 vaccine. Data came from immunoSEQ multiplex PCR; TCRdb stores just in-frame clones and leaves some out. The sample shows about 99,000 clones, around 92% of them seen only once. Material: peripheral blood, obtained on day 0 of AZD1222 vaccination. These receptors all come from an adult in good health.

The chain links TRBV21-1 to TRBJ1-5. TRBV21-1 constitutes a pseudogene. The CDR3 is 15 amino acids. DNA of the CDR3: TGTGCCAGCGGGGTTTGCGAGCTCAGCAATCAGCCCCAGCATTTT. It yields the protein CASGVCELSNQPQHF.

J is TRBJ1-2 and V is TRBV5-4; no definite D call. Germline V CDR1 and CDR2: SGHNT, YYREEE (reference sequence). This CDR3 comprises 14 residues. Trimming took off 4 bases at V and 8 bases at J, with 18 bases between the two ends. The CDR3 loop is CASSLAGRSRGYTF. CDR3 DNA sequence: TGTGCCAGCAGCCTGGCGGGCAGGAGCAGGGGCTACACCTTC. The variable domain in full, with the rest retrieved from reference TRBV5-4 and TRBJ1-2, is ETGVTQSPTHLIKTRGQQVTLRCSSQSGHNTVSWYQQALGQGPQFIFQYYREEENGRGNFPPRFSGLQFPNYSSELNVNALELDDSALYLCASSLAGRSRGYTFGSGTRLTVV.

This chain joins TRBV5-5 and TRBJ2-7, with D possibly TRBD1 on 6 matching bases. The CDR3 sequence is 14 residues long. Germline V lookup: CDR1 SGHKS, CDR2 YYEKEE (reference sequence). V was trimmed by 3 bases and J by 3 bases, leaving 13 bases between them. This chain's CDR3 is CASSSWGQVYEQYF. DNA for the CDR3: TGTGCCAGCAGCTCTTGGGGGCAAGTCTACGAGCAGTACTTC.

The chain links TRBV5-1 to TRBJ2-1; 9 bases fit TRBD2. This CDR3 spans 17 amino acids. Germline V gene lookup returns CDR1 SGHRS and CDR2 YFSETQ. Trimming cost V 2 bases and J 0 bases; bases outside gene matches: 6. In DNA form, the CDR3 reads TGCGCCAGCAGCTTACCTAGCGGGGCCCCCTCCTACAATGAGCAGTTCTTC. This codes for CASSLPSGAPSYNEQFF. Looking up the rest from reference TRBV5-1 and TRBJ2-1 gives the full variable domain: KAGVTQTPRYLIKTRGQQVTLSCSPISGHRSVSWYQQTPGQGLQFLFEYFSETQRNKGNFPGRFSGRQFSNSRSEMNVSTLELGDSALYLCASSLPSGAPSYNEQFFGPGTRLTVL.

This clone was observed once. In DNA form, the CDR3 reads TGTGCCAGCAGCAAAGACGACAACTACGAGCAGTACTTC. Translated: CASSKDDNYEQYF. The V and J genes are TRBV21-1 and TRBJ2-7; the DNA was not used to check the table's D call, TRBD1. TRBV21-1 is described as a pseudogene. This CDR3 contains 13 residues.

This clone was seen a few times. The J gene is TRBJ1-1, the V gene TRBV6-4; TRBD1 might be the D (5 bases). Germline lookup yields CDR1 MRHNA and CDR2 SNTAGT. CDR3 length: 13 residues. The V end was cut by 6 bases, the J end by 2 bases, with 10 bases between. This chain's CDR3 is CASSAQVNTEAFF. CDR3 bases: TGTGCCAGCAGCGCACAGGTTAACACTGAAGCTTTCTTT.

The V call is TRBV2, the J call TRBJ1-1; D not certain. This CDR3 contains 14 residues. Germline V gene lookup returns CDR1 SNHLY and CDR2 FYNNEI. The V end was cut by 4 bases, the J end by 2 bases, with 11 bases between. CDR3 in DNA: TGTGCCAGCAGTGTCCCCATAACAAACACTGAAGCTTTCTTT. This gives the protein CASSVPITNTEAFF.

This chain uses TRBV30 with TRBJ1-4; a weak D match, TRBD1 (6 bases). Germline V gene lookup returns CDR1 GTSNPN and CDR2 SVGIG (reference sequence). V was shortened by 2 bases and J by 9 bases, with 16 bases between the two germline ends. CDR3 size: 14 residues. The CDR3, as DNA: TGTGCCTGGAGTATAAAGGGGGAGGCCCAAAAACTGTTTTTT. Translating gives CAWSIKGEAQKLFF.

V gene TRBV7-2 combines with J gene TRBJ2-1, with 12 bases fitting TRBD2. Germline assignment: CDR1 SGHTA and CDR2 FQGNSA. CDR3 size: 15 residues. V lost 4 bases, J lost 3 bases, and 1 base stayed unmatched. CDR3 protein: CASSSTSGGYNEQFF. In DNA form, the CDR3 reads TGTGCCAGCAGCTCGACTAGCGGGGGCTACAATGAGCAGTTCTTC. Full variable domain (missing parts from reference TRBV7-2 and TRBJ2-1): GAGVSQSPSNKVTEKGKDVELRCDPISGHTALYWYRQSLGQGLEFLIYFQGNSAPDKSGLPSDRFSAERTGGSVSTLTIQRTQQEDSAVYLCASSSTSGGYNEQFFGPGTRLTVL.

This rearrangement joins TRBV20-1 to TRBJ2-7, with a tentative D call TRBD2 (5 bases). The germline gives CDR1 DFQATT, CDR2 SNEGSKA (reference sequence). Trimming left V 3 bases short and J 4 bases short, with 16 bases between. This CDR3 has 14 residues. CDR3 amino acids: CSASSARALYEQYF. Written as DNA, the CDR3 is TGCAGTGCTAGTTCAGCGCGGGCCCTGTACGAGCAGTACTTC.

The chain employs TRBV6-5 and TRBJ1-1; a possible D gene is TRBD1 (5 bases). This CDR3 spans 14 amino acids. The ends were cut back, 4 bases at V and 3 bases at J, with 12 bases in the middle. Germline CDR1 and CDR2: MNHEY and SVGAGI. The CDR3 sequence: CASSSAGGYTEAFF. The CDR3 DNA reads TGTGCCAGCAGTTCTGCGGGGGGGTACACTGAAGCTTTCTTT.

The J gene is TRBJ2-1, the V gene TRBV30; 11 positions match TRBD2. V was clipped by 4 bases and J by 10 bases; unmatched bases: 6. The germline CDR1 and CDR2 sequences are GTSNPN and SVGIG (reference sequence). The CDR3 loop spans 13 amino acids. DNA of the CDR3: TGTGCCTGGACTAGCGGGGGGCCGGGGGAGCAGTTCTTC. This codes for CAWTSGGPGEQFF.

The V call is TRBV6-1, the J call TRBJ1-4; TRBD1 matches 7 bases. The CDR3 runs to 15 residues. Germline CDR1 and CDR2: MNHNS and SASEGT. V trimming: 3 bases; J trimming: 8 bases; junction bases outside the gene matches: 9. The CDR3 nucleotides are TGTGCCAGCAGTGAGGGTCGACAGGGCCCCGAAAAACTGTTTTTT. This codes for CASSEGRQGPEKLFF.

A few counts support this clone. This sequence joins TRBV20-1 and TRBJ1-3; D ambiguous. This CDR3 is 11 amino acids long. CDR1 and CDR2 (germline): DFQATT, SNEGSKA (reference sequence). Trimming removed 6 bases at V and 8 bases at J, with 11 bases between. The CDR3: CSALLDDTIYF. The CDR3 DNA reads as TGCAGTGCCCTCTTGGATGACACCATATATTTT.

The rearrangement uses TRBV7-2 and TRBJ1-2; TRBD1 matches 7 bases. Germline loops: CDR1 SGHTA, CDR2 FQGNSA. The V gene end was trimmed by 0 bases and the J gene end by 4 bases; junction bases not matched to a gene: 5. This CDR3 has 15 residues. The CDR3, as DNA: TGTGCCAGCAGCTTAGCGGAGGGGGCCCTCTATGGCTACACCTTC. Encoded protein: CASSLAEGALYGYTF.

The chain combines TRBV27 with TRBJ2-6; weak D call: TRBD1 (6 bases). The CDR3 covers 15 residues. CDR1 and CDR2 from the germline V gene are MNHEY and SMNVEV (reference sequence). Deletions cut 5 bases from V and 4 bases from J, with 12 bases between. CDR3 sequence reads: CASSMAGAGANVLTF. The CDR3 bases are TGTGCCAGCAGTATGGCAGGGGCCGGGGCCAACGTCCTGACTTTC.

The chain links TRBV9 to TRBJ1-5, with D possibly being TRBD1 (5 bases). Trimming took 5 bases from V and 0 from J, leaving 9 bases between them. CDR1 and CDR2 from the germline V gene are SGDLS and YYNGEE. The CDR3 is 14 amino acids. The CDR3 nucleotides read TGTGCCAGCAGTACAGGACATAGCAATCAGCCCCAGCATTTT. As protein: CASSTGHSNQPQHF. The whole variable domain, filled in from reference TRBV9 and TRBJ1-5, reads DSGVTQTPKHLITATGQRVTLRCSPRSGDLSVYWYQQSLDQGLQFLIQYYNGEERAKGNILERFSAQQFPDLHSELNLSSLELGDSALYFCASSTGHSNQPQHFGDGTRLSIL.

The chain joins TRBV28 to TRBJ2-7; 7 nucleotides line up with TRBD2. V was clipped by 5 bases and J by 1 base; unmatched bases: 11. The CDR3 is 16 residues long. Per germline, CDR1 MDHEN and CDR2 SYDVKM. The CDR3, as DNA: TGTGCCAGCAGTCCGAGCGGGACTTCCCGATCCTACGAGCAGTACTTC. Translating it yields CASSPSGTSRSYEQYF.

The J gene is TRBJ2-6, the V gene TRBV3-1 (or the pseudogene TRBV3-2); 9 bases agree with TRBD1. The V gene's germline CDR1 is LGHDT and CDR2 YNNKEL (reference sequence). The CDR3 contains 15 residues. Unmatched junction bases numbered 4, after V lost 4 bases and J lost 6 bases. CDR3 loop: CASSRRDRVANVLTF. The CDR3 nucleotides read TGTGCCAGCAGCCGCCGGGACAGGGTGGCCAACGTCCTGACTTTC.

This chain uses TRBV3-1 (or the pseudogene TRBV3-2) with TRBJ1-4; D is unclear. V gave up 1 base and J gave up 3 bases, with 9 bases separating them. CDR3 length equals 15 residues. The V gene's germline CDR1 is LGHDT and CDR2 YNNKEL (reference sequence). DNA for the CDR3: TGTGCCAGCAGCCAAGCGTCCTGGTCTAATGAAAAACTGTTTTTT. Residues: CASSQASWSNEKLFF.

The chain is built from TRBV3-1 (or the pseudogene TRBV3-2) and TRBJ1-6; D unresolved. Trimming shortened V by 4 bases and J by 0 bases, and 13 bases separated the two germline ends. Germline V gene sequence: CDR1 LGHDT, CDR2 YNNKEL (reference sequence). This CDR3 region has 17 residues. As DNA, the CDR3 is TGTGCCAGCAGCCGGAACCCTCCGGGCTCCTATAATTCACCCCTCCACTTT. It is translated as CASSRNPPGSYNSPLHF.

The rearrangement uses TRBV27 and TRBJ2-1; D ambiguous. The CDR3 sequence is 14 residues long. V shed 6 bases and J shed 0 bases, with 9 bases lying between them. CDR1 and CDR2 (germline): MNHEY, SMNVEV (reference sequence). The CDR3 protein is CASRTRSSYNEQFF. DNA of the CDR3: TGTGCCAGCAGGACTCGAAGCTCCTACAATGAGCAGTTCTTC.

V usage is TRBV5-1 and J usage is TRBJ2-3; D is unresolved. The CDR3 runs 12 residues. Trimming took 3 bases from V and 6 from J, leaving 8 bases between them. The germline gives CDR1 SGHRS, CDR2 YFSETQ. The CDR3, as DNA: TGCGCCAGCAGCTGGGAATGGGATACGCAGTATTTT. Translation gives CASSWEWDTQYF.

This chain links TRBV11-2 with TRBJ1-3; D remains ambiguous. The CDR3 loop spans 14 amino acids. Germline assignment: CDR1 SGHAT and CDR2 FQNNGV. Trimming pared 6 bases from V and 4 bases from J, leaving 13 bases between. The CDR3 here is CASSGYMSGNTIYF. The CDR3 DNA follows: TGTGCCAGCAGTGGGTATATGTCCGGAAACACCATATATTTT.